Listed here are 8 T cell receptor beta chains from one sample, sequenced in a study of identical twins. TCRdb reprocessed the 5' RACE reads with MiXCR, giving one entry per CDR3 protein. The table has some 500,000 distinct CDR3 sequences, approximately 9.6% seen once. The same specimen was also included in a second study, on yellow fever vaccine responses in identical twins.

The sample comprised PBMCs. The receptor source for this set is a woman aged 18-29 years in good health.

This clonotype was detected ten times or more. CDR3 coding DNA: TGTGCCAGCAGTACCCGGGGTCTCTCCTACGAGCAGTACTTC. Its translation: CASSTRGLSYEQYF. The V call is TRBV12-3 or TRBV12-4, the J call TRBJ2-7; D is possibly TRBD2 (5 bases). V lost 5 bases and J 0 bases, leaving 11 bases between the germline ends. This CDR3 region has 14 residues.

The chain uses TRBV5-1 and TRBJ2-3; a possible D gene is TRBD2 (5 bases). The germline CDR1 and CDR2 sequences are SGHRS and YFSETQ. The CDR3 length is 14 residues. The ends were cut back, 8 bases at V and 1 base at J, with 14 bases in the middle. The CDR3 DNA follows: TGCGCCAGTCAGGACCGCGGGCGCACAGATACGCAGTATTTT. It codes for CASQDRGRTDTQYF.

This clonotype was detected a few times. The chain links TRBV15 to TRBJ1-2, with 7 bases fitting TRBD1. V shed 0 bases and J 7 bases; nucleotides not matched to a gene: 14. CDR3 size: 17 residues. The germline V gene encodes CDR1 LNHNV and CDR2 YYDKDF (reference sequence). CDR3 amino acids: CATSRDPHRLRQGGYTF. The CDR3 nucleotides read TGTGCCACCAGCAGAGACCCCCACAGATTACGACAGGGTGGCTACACCTTC.

This clonotype turned up a few times. The chain has TRBV12-3 or TRBV12-4 and TRBJ1-1, with D tentatively TRBD1 (6 bases). The length of the CDR3 is 15 residues. V lost 1 base and J lost 0, with 9 bases in between. DNA for the CDR3: TGTGCCAGCAGTTTAGGGGACACAATGAACACTGAAGCTTTCTTT. This encodes CASSLGDTMNTEAFF.

The CDR3 DNA sequence: TGTGCCAGTAGTATAATGGGAGCCTACGAGCAGTACTTC. It yields the protein CASSIMGAYEQYF. The V call is TRBV19, the J call TRBJ2-7, with D possibly being TRBD2 (5 bases). In germline, CDR1 is LNHDA, CDR2 SQIVND (reference sequence). CDR3 size: 13 residues. Trimming cost V 2 bases and J 2 bases, with 7 bases left between them. Full variable domain (missing parts from reference TRBV19 and TRBJ2-7): DGGITQSPKYLFRKEGQNVTLSCEQNLNHDAMYWYRQDPGQGLRLIYYSQIVNDFQKGDIAEGYSVSREKKESFPLTVTSAQKNPTAFYLCASSIMGAYEQYFGPGTRLTVT.

The genes are TRBV2 and TRBJ2-3; D uncertain. Germline V gene lookup returns CDR1 SNHLY and CDR2 FYNNEI. The V end was cut by 8 bases, the J end by 5 bases, with 14 bases between. CDR3 size: 13 residues. The CDR3 region is CASGGGRVDTQYF. CDR3 DNA: TGTGCCAGCGGCGGCGGACGAGTAGATACGCAGTATTTT.

At least ten counts were recorded for this clonotype. This sequence joins TRBV4-3 and TRBJ2-5; perhaps D is TRBD1 or TRBD2 (5 bases each). The length of the CDR3 is 15 residues. Trimming took 0 bases from V and 3 from J, leaving 11 bases between them. The germline gives CDR1 LGHNA, CDR2 YSLEER. CDR3 amino acids: CASSQDRGPKETQYF. The DNA of the CDR3 is TGCGCCAGCAGCCAAGATCGGGGACCGAAAGAGACCCAGTACTTC.

This clonotype was seen many times. J is TRBJ1-1 and V is TRBV6-1; D is ambiguous. V shed 8 bases and J shed 0 bases, with 13 bases lying between them. The CDR3 runs 14 residues. Germline CDR1 and CDR2: MNHNS and SASEGT. CDR3 in amino acids: CASRAHTMNTEAFF. CDR3 nucleotides: TGTGCCAGCCGGGCCCATACCATGAACACTGAAGCTTTCTTT.